Listed below are T cell receptor beta chains from one sample, sequenced in a study of response to subunit inactivated influenza vaccine. In TCRdb, the RT-PCR reads were re-called with MiXCR into one record per CDR3 protein. The profile shows approximately 170,000 distinct CDR3 sequences, roughly 12% of them singletons. This same sample was also taken into another study, of T cells expressing NK-cell markers.

The material sequenced was CD8+ T cells sorted from PBMCs, taken roughly 12 days after vaccination. These receptor sequences come from a middle-aged man who received an inactivated influenza vaccine. CDR3s include the opening cysteine and the closing phenylalanine or tryptophan. D genes are given only for firm matches. Size is stated for part of the rows, as once, few or many counts, or as a class when the clone is expanded.

d_call clone_size j_call v_call cdr3_aa cdr3_nt
TRBD1 few TRBJ1-2 TRBV20-1 CSARGLGQGVYGYTF TGCAGTGCTAGGGGATTGGGTCAGGGGGTCTATGGCTACACCTTC
NA NA TRBJ1-1 TRBV5-1 CASSPGTFTEAFF TGCGCCAGCAGCCCCGGGACTTTCACTGAAGCTTTCTTT
NA many TRBJ2-5 TRBV7-9 CASGTETQYF TGTGCCAGCGGGACTGAGACCCAGTACTTC
NA few TRBJ2-7 TRBV7-9 CASSLWGHEQYF TGTGCCAGCAGCTTATGGGGTCACGAGCAGTACTTC
NA NA TRBJ2-3 TRBV12-3/TRBV12-4 CASSSPSRPDTQYF TGTGCCAGCAGTTCACCCTCTAGGCCAGATACGCAGTATTTT
TRBD2 NA TRBJ2-1 TRBV3-1 CASSPRTSGGALVEQFF TGTGCCAGCAGCCCTCGGACTAGCGGGGGGGCCTTGGTTGAGCAGTTCTTC
TRBD1 few TRBJ1-4 TRBV20-1 CSALDRGVEKLFF TGCAGTGCACTGGACAGGGGGGTAGAAAAACTGTTTTTT
TRBD1 NA TRBJ2-7 TRBV13 CASSPTGEEDEQYF TGTGCCAGCAGCCCGACAGGGGAGGAAGACGAGCAGTACTTC
TRBD2 many TRBJ2-3 TRBV13 CASSLRTSGETDTQYF TGTGCCAGCAGCCTTCGGACTAGCGGGGAAACAGATACGCAGTATTTT
NA many TRBJ2-3 TRBV19 CASSIGLFTDTQYF TGTGCCAGTAGTATCGGACTTTTCACAGATACGCAGTATTTT
NA few TRBJ2-3 TRBV30 CAWSRGTDTQYF TGTGCCTGGTCCCGAGGGACAGATACGCAGTATTTT
TRBD2 many TRBJ2-7 TRBV6-2/TRBV6-3 CASSYSRGGFYEQYF TGTGCCAGCAGTTACTCGCGGGGGGGGTTCTACGAGCAGTACTTC
NA few TRBJ2-1 TRBV7-9 CASSKDYRSYNEQFF TGTGCCAGCAGCAAAGACTACCGCTCCTACAATGAGCAGTTCTTC
NA NA TRBJ1-2 TRBV19 CASSTGPDLNYGYTF TGTGCCAGTAGTACCGGGCCGGATCTCAACTATGGCTACACCTTC
TRBD2 few TRBJ2-7 TRBV9 CASSVGASGTYEQYF TGTGCCAGCAGCGTAGGGGCTAGCGGTACCTACGAGCAGTACTTC
NA many TRBJ2-7 TRBV20-1 CSARPELDSRHF TGCAGTGCTAGGCCTGAACTAGATTCGCGACACTTC
NA NA TRBJ2-1 TRBV28 CASSSPGSRYNEQFF TGTGCCAGCAGCTCACCAGGGTCCCGATACAATGAGCAGTTCTTC
NA few TRBJ2-7 TRBV10-1 CASNDGGLSYEQYF TGCGCCAGCAACGACGGGGGTCTAAGCTACGAGCAGTACTTC
NA few TRBJ2-1 TRBV28 CASTQDSSTYNEQFF TGTGCCAGCACCCAGGACAGTTCTACCTACAATGAGCAGTTCTTC
NA NA TRBJ2-2 TRBV2 CASRAEAGVTGELFF TGTGCCAGCAGGGCGGAGGCAGGTGTCACCGGGGAGCTGTTTTTT
NA few TRBJ2-7 TRBV4-1 CASSQGRGATYEQYF TGCGCCAGCAGCCAAGGTAGGGGCGCAACCTACGAGCAGTACTTC
TRBD2 NA TRBJ2-1 TRBV6-2/TRBV6-3 CASSYSRRVSGRRNNEQFF TGTGCCAGCAGTTACTCGCGGCGAGTGAGCGGGAGAAGGAACAATGAGCAGTTCTTC
NA NA TRBJ2-1 TRBV20-1 CSAREGDLRINEQFF TGCAGTGCTAGAGAAGGGGACTTACGCATCAATGAGCAGTTCTTC
TRBD2 many TRBJ2-5 TRBV12-3/TRBV12-4 CASSTLAEMETQYF TGTGCCAGCAGTACACTAGCGGAGATGGAGACCCAGTACTTC
NA few TRBJ1-5 TRBV28 CASSLPSNQPQHF TGTGCCAGCAGTTTACCTAGCAATCAGCCCCAGCATTTT
NA few TRBJ2-3 TRBV13 CASSSGLLSTDTQYF TGTGCCAGCAGCTCCGGACTACTTAGCACAGATACGCAGTATTTT
TRBD1 many TRBJ1-1 TRBV12-3/TRBV12-4 CASSPRDRMNTEAFF TGTGCCAGCAGTCCCCGGGACAGGATGAACACTGAAGCTTTCTTT
NA few TRBJ2-3 TRBV27 CASSLSYTGMTDTQYF TGTGCCAGCAGTTTATCGTATACAGGGATGACAGATACGCAGTATTTT
TRBD1 few TRBJ1-2 TRBV12-3/TRBV12-4 CASSIPGQPGYTF TGTGCCAGCAGTATTCCGGGACAGCCGGGCTACACCTTC
NA many TRBJ2-5 TRBV6-2/TRBV6-3 CASSPPQETQYF TGTGCCAGCAGCCCCCCACAAGAGACCCAGTACTTC
NA many TRBJ2-5 TRBV5-1 CASSLRGFGEETQYF TGCGCCAGCAGCTTACGAGGTTTCGGGGAAGAGACCCAGTACTTC
NA few TRBJ2-2 TRBV7-9 CASSLASGTGELFF TGTGCCAGCAGCTTAGCTTCGGGGACCGGGGAGCTGTTTTTT
NA NA TRBJ2-7 TRBV4-1 CASSQVRQGSYEQYF TGCGCCAGCAGCCAAGTAAGACAAGGCTCCTACGAGCAGTACTTC
TRBD1 few TRBJ2-7 TRBV18 CASSPAGTGTYEQYF TGTGCCAGCTCACCAGCCGGGACAGGGACTTACGAGCAGTACTTC
NA NA TRBJ1-5 TRBV28 CASSLLRGVDQPQHF TGTGCCAGCAGTTTATTAAGGGGGGTCGATCAGCCCCAGCATTTT
NA NA TRBJ2-7 TRBV9 CASSGQGGYEQYF TGTGCCAGCAGCGGCCAGGGCGGATACGAGCAGTACTTC
TRBD1 NA TRBJ2-2 TRBV24-1 CATSDFYGGTGYTGELFF TGTGCCACCAGTGATTTTTACGGCGGGACAGGGTACACCGGGGAGCTGTTTTTT
TRBD2 NA TRBJ2-2 TRBV5-6 CASSHGTSGNTGELFF TGTGCCAGCAGCCACGGGACTAGCGGTAACACCGGGGAGCTGTTTTTT
NA NA TRBJ2-7 TRBV28 CASSLSGTRSYEQYF TGTGCCAGCAGTTTATCGGGGACACGGTCCTACGAGCAGTACTTC
NA NA TRBJ1-1 TRBV2 CASSGVQIPMNTEAFF TGTGCCAGCAGTGGGGTACAGATTCCCATGAACACTGAAGCTTTCTTT